Here is one T cell receptor (beta chain) with its context. Clones were read by immunoSEQ multiplex PCR, and TCRdb kept only the in-frame ones, dropping some. The data show 75,000 to 90,000 clones, 90% to 95% seen once. The sample originates from a study of technical replicates of blood from several donors. The sequenced material came from T cells isolated from PBMCs. The TCR originated in a human donor in good health.

For the CDR3, the DNA is TGTGCCAGCAGTGAGGGCGGGAGGGGCTTAGATACGCAGTATTTT. The encoded protein is CASSEGGRGLDTQYF. The J gene is TRBJ2-3, the V gene TRBV2; 9 nucleotides line up with TRBD2. Germline CDR1 and CDR2: SNHLY and FYNNEI. The V gene end was trimmed by 3 bases and the J gene end by 5 bases; junction bases not matched to a gene: 6. The CDR3 runs 15 residues.